This TCR beta chain derives from a study of identical twins. The study's findings and limits: Invariant MAIT and iNKT cells could partly confound zero-insertion analyses. Insertions ran lower in abundant cord blood beta clonotypes, though not in memory repertoires.

Unique molecular identifiers were present on the cDNA, which also gained a universal primer site by template switching. TCRdb used MiXCR to reprocess the 5' RACE reads, holding one entry per CDR3 protein. The repertoire holds 300,000 to 400,000 distinct CDR3 sequences, with approximately 13% as singletons. About this clonotype: As yet, its antigen is unknown.

Germline CDR1 reads LNHNV; CDR2 reads YYDKDF (reference sequence). The CDR3 consists of 16 residues. The V and J ends lost 0 bases and 4 bases, in that order; junction bases with no gene match: 6. The sample also formed part of further work on yellow fever vaccine responses in identical twins.

Sequenced material: CD8+ T cells sorted from blood. The gene calls are TRBV15 and TRBJ1-2; 9 bases line up with TRBD1. The source of this sequence is a woman aged 18-29 years in good health. CDR3 nucleotide sequence: TGTGCCACCAGCAGAGAGGGGACAGGGAGTGCCTATGGCTACACCTTC. Its protein product is CATSREGTGSAYGYTF.